This record covers a single T cell receptor (beta chain). Its antigen is unidentified. This sample was included in a study of identical twins' blood T cells. Reared together, all three twin pairs probably met the same infectious agents and vaccines. Study outcomes and limitations: Each donor's most abundant TCRbeta clonotypes shared more CDR3 sequences with her twin than unrelated donors. Out-of-frame TCRbeta clonotypes reportedly had markedly more similar V usage in twins than unrelated donors. Twins shared about as many clonotypes as their cloneset sizes predicted.

TCRdb passed the 5' RACE reads through MiXCR, listing each CDR3 protein once. The sample has 400,000 or so distinct CDR3 sequences, over 25% seen once. From germline, CDR1 is SGHTS and CDR2 YDEGEE. CDR3 length: 13 amino acids. V lost 2 bases to trimming and J lost 6 bases, with 11 bases between them. This clonotype was sampled from a woman aged 18-50 years in good health. V and J are TRBV5-8 and TRBJ1-1, with D unclear. Sequences were obtained from PBMCs. The CDR3 DNA reads TGTGCCAGCAGCTTTGCGAGAAGGTCTGAAGCTTTCTTT. Amino acids: CASSFARRSEAFF.